The 2 T cell receptor beta chains below all came from one sample that was sequenced in a study of response to subunit inactivated influenza vaccine. TCRdb reanalysed the RT-PCR reads using MiXCR and keeps one entry per CDR3 protein. The repertoire includes under 850,000 distinct CDR3 sequences, about 18% of them detected once, and roughly a tenth sits in the top ten. This material consisted of PBMCs from blood, taken roughly 5 days after vaccination. The receptors originated from a man in his fifties or sixties who received an inactivated influenza vaccine.

V gene TRBV4-1 combines with J gene TRBJ1-2; perhaps TRBD1 as D (5 bases). This CDR3 is built from 13 residues. Trimming stripped 5 bases from V and 1 base from J, with 8 bases between. Germline values: CDR1 MGHRA, CDR2 YSYEKL. CDR3 protein: CASSGDGNYGYTF. The CDR3 coding sequence is TGCGCCAGCAGCGGGGACGGTAACTATGGCTACACCTTC.

The chain is built from TRBV28 and TRBJ2-5, with TRBD1 identical over 10 bases. CDR3 length equals 16 residues. In germline, CDR1 is MDHEN, CDR2 SYDVKM. Trimming at V came to 3 bases and at J to 5 bases, leaving 9 bases not matched to a gene. CDR3: CASSFQTGGATETQYF. In DNA, the CDR3 is TGTGCCAGCAGTTTTCAGACAGGGGGCGCGACGGAGACCCAGTACTTC.